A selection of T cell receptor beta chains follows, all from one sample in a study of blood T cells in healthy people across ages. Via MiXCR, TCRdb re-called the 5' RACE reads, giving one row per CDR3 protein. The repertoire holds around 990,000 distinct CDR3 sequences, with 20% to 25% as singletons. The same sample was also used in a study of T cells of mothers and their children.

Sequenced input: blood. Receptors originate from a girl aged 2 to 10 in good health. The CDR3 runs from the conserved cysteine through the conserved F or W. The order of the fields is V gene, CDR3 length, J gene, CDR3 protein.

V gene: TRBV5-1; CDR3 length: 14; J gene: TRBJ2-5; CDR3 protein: CASRLNPGVKTQYF
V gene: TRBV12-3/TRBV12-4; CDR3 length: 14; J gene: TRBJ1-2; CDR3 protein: CAILGSGVNYGYTF
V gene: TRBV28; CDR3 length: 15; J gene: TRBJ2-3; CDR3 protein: CASSLYKRGTDTQYF
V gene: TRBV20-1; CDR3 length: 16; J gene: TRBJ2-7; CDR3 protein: CSARILPGQGGLEQYF
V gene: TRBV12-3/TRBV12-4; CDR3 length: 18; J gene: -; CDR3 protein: CASSFEGGGLAGPNEQFF
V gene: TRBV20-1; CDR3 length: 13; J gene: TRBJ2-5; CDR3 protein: CSARDSTGETQYF
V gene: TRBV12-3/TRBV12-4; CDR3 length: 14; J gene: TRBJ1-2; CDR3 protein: CATSWGRANYGYTF
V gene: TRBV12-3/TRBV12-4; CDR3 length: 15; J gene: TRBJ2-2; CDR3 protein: CASSGTGAHTGELFF
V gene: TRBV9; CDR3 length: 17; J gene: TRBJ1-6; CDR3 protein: CASSVDSVSSYNSPLHF
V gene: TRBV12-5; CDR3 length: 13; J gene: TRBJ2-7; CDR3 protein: CASGFALSYEQYF
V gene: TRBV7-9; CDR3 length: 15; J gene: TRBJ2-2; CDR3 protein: CASSLDRFSFGELFF
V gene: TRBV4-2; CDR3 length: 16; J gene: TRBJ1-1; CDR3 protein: CASSQQPGTGGPEAFF
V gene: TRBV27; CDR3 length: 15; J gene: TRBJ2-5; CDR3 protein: CASSLGPLGQETQYF
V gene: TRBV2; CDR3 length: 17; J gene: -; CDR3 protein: CASSEALRASSYNEQFF
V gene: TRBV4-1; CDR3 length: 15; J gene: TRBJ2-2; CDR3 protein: CASSPQPGGAGELFF
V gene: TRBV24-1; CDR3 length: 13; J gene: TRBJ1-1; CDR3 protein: CATRPGGTGEAFF
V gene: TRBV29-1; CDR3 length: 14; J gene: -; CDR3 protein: CSVELAGGVREQYF
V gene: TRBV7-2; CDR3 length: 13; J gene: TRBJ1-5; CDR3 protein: CASSFSGEQPQHF
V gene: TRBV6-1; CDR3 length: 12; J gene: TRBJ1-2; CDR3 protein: CASSEIQQLYTF
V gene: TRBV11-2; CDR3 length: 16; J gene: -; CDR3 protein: CASSLYPGETLYEQYF
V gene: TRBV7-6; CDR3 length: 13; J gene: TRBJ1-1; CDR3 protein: CASSTRGPNEAFF
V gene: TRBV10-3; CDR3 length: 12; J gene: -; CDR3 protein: CAIRGASVEQYF
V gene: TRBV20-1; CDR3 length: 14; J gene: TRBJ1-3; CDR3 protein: CSARFRQGGNTIYF
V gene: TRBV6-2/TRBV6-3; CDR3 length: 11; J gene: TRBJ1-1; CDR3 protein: CASGWGPEAFF
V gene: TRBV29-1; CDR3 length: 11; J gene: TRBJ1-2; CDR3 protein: CSVDGNYGYTF
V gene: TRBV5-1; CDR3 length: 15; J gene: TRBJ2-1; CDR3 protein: CASVQGSSSYNEQFF
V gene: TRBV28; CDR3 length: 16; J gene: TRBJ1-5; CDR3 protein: CASSLGRGRSNQPQHF
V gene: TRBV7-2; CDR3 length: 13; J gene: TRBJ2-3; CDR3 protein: CASSLGAQDTQYF
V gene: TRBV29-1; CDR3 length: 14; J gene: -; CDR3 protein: CSVGASWFAYEQYF